Listed here are 28 T cell receptor beta chains from one sample, sequenced in a study of cytomegalovirus exposure and HLA in healthy donors. Use of 60 Vbeta and 13 Jbeta primers characterized the PCR. Libraries were prepared by immunoSEQ multiplex PCR; TCRdb keeps only in-frame clonotypes and omits some of them. This sample has around 150,000 clones, with 76% found just once. Material for sequencing was PBMCs. Receptors were obtained from a woman in her thirties or forties in good health and CMV-seronegative.

The chain couples TRBV6-6 to TRBJ2-2; the match to TRBD1 covers 8 bases. The length of the CDR3 is 16 residues. Trimming took 3 bases from V and 1 from J; bases not matched to a gene: 4. Germline loops: CDR1 MNHNY, CDR2 SVGAGI (reference sequence). In DNA, the CDR3 is TGTGCCAGCAGTTATCCGGGACAGGAGAACACCGGGGAGCTGTTTTTT. Amino acid sequence: CASSYPGQENTGELFF.

The chain is built from TRBV7-9 and TRBJ1-2; TRBD1 matches 12 bases. The trim removed 6 bases at V and 7 bases at J, leaving 9 bases unmatched. The CDR3 is 15 residues long. Germline loops: CDR1 SEHNR, CDR2 FQNEAQ (reference sequence). CDR3 in amino acids: CASSVPGQGAGGYTF. CDR3 bases: TGTGCCAGCAGTGTACCGGGACAGGGGGCAGGTGGCTACACCTTC.

The chain combines TRBV19 with TRBJ2-6, with 9 bases matching TRBD1. The germline V gene encodes CDR1 LNHDA and CDR2 SQIVND (reference sequence). The ends lost 8 bases at V and 1 base at J; junction bases unmatched: 15. The CDR3 has 19 amino acids. The CDR3 reads CASRVPLGQGASGANVLTF. The CDR3 DNA reads TGTGCCAGTCGGGTACCCCTGGGACAGGGCGCTTCTGGGGCCAACGTCCTGACTTTC.

The J gene is TRBJ2-1, the V gene TRBV10-3, with 11 bases fitting TRBD1. The CDR3 contains 14 residues. Germline V CDR1 and CDR2: ENHRY, SYGVKD. The junction had 2 bases not matched to a gene; V was cut back by 6 bases and J by 4 bases. This CDR3 reads CAIRGQGVYNEQFF. DNA of the CDR3: TGTGCCATCAGGGGACAGGGGGTATACAATGAGCAGTTCTTC.

This clone came up once. An end of the junction differs from the germline gene, which may be a read error. The chain links TRBV2 to TRBJ1-5; 7 nucleotides align to TRBD1. CDR1 is SNHLY and CDR2 is FYNNEI in the germline V gene. This CDR3 contains 14 residues. CDR3 sequence: CAGSDRDRNQPQHF. CDR3 sequence (DNA): TGTGCCGGCAGTGACCGGGACAGAAATCAGCCCCAGCATTTT.

The chain links TRBV6-5 to TRBJ2-1, with D possibly TRBD2 on 6 matching bases. This CDR3 is built from 11 residues. V lost 5 bases and J 9 bases, leaving 8 bases between the germline ends. Looked up from germline, CDR1 is MNHEY and CDR2 is SVGAGI. The CDR3 loop reads CASSNGGEQFF. Here the CDR3 DNA reads TGTGCCAGCAGTAACGGGGGTGAGCAGTTCTTC.

The chain employs TRBV6-1 and TRBJ1-5; possible D gene TRBD1, 5 bases. CDR3 length: 15 residues. Germline V lookup: CDR1 MNHNS, CDR2 SASEGT. V lost 2 bases to trimming and J lost 6 bases, with 14 bases between them. The CDR3: CASSESKGRAQPQHF. Written as DNA, the CDR3 is TGTGCCAGCAGTGAAAGTAAGGGCAGGGCTCAGCCCCAGCATTTT.

The chain is built from TRBV2 and TRBJ2-5; 10 positions agree with TRBD2. The CDR3 has 16 amino acids. Germline V gives CDR1 SNHLY, CDR2 FYNNEI. V lost 6 bases and J lost 5; bases outside the gene matches: 12. DNA of the CDR3: TGTGCCAGCAGCTGGGGGGCGAGCGGGGGGGAGGAGACCCAGTACTTC. Translated, it gives CASSWGASGGEETQYF.

This clone occurred once. The V gene is TRBV29-1, the J gene TRBJ2-1; a possible D gene is TRBD1 (5 bases). The germline gives CDR1 SQVTM, CDR2 ANQGSEA. CDR3 length equals 13 residues. V was shortened by 3 bases and J by 1 base, with 7 bases between the two germline ends. CDR3 sequence reads: CSVDRGSYNEQFF. The CDR3 DNA follows: TGCAGCGTTGATAGGGGATCCTACAATGAGCAGTTCTTC.

In DNA form, the CDR3 reads TGTGCCTCCCACAGCTCCGGGACTGATAACACTGAAGCTTTCTTT. Protein: CASHSSGTDNTEAFF. The gene calls are TRBV2 and TRBJ1-1, with D possibly TRBD1 on 5 matching bases. CDR1 and CDR2 (germline): SNHLY, FYNNEI. Trimming stripped 11 bases from V and 2 bases from J, with 21 bases between. The CDR3 totals 15 residues.

The chain joins TRBV27 to TRBJ2-7, with TRBD1 as a possible D gene (6 bases). V lost 3 bases and J 1 base, leaving 7 bases between the germline ends. The CDR3 is 13 amino acids. Germline CDR1 and CDR2: MNHEY and SMNVEV (reference sequence). The CDR3 DNA reads as TGTGCCAGCAGTTTGCAGGGGTCCTACGAGCAGTACTTC. It is translated as CASSLQGSYEQYF.

The rearrangement links TRBV7-8 to TRBJ2-3; TRBD1 matches at 8 bases. The CDR3 covers 13 residues. V lost 5 bases to trimming and J lost 6 bases; unmatched junction nucleotides: 4. Looked up from germline, CDR1 is SGHVS and CDR2 is FQNEAQ. Here the CDR3 reads CASSGDRGDTQYF. The DNA for the CDR3 is TGTGCCAGCAGCGGCGACAGGGGTGATACGCAGTATTTT.

The sample holds one count of this clone. The chain carries TRBV4-2 and TRBJ2-6, with 10 bases identical to TRBD1. Per germline, CDR1 LGHNA and CDR2 YNFKEQ. This CDR3 comprises 18 residues. Germline trimming cut 4 bases from V and 2 bases from J; bases unmatched to any gene: 8. The CDR3: CASSRQRDRGTGANVLTF. The CDR3, as DNA: TGTGCCAGCAGCCGACAGAGGGACAGGGGTACTGGGGCCAACGTCCTGACTTTC.

The gene calls are TRBV6-1 and TRBJ2-7; 8 positions agree with TRBD1. The CDR3 extends over 13 amino acids. Germline V gene lookup returns CDR1 MNHNS and CDR2 SASEGT. Germline trimming cut 5 bases from V and 6 bases from J; bases unmatched to any gene: 6. The CDR3 loop reads CASSRQGLGEQYF. The CDR3 DNA reads as TGTGCCAGCAGTAGACAGGGGTTAGGCGAGCAGTACTTC.

The chain employs TRBV30 and TRBJ1-2; 10 bases map to TRBD1. The CDR3 runs to 17 residues. The germline V gene has CDR1 GTSNPN and CDR2 SVGIG (reference sequence). After removal of 0 bases from V and 7 bases from J, the junction contained 14 bases not matched to a gene. Here the CDR3 reads CAWSVLDRGRKSFGYTF. CDR3 bases: TGTGCCTGGAGTGTACTTGACAGGGGGCGCAAGTCTTTTGGCTACACCTTC.

V is TRBV2 and J is TRBJ2-1; D perhaps matches TRBD1 (6 bases). In germline, CDR1 is SNHLY, CDR2 FYNNEI. Between the trimmed V and J ends, which lost 5 bases and 16 bases, there was a span of 15 bases. This CDR3 comprises 11 residues. The CDR3 is CASSPGALGFF. CDR3 nucleotides: TGTGCCAGCAGTCCAGGGGCTTTGGGTTTCTTC.

The rearrangement uses TRBV7-6 and TRBJ2-1, with 12 bases that match TRBD2. The V gene's germline CDR1 is SGHVS and CDR2 FNYEAQ. This CDR3 is 16 amino acids long. Unmatched junction bases numbered 4, after V lost 1 base and J lost 6 bases. The CDR3 coding sequence is TGTGCCAGCAGCTTAGTACTAGCGGGGGGAACCAATGAGCAGTTCTTC. Its translation: CASSLVLAGGTNEQFF.

The chain is built from TRBV5-1 and TRBJ2-3; 8 bases align to TRBD2. V shed 4 bases and J 1 base; nucleotides not matched to a gene: 5. The CDR3 extends over 15 amino acids. CDR1 SGHRS and CDR2 YFSETQ come from the germline V gene. In nucleotides, the CDR3 is TGCGCCAGCAGCCGATCGACTAGCGGCACAGATACGCAGTATTTT. It translates to CASSRSTSGTDTQYF.

This chain's CDR3 is CASSPTGTGPGETQYF. The CDR3 region has the DNA TGTGCCAGCTCACCCACCGGGACAGGGCCAGGGGAGACCCAGTACTTC. The chain links TRBV18 to TRBJ2-5; 9 bases align to TRBD1. Germline V lookup: CDR1 KGHSH, CDR2 LQKENI. V dropped 3 bases and J dropped 5; count of bases not matched to a gene: 10. The length of the CDR3 is 16 residues.

This clone came up a few times. This rearrangement joins TRBV6-6 to TRBJ2-1; the D gene is possibly TRBD1 (6 bases). V shed 2 bases and J shed 9 bases, with 8 bases lying between them. The CDR3 loop spans 12 amino acids. CDR1 and CDR2 (germline): MNHNY, SVGAGI (reference sequence). The CDR3 DNA follows: TGTGCCAGCAGTTACGCCAGGGGTGAGCAGTTCTTC. It encodes CASSYARGEQFF.

This chain connects TRBV7-8 to TRBJ1-4; D is undetermined. V was shortened by 5 bases and J by 6 bases, with 16 bases between the two germline ends. Germline V lookup: CDR1 SGHVS, CDR2 FQNEAQ. CDR3 length equals 15 residues. The CDR3 bases are TGTGCCAGCAGCCACACCAGAGGATTATATGAAAAACTGTTTTTT. Translation: CASSHTRGLYEKLFF.

This clone was detected only a few times. The chain combines TRBV28 with TRBJ1-2; D is possibly TRBD1 (5 bases). Germline V CDR1 and CDR2: MDHEN, SYDVKM. Trimming stripped 7 bases from V and 3 bases from J, with 18 bases between. The CDR3 contains 15 residues. CDR3 amino acids: CASTPLGQGYYGYTF. DNA of the CDR3: TGTGCCAGCACCCCGTTGGGCCAGGGATACTATGGCTACACCTTC.

The genes are TRBV6-5 and TRBJ1-2; 8 bases line up with TRBD1. The CDR3 has 15 amino acids. CDR1 and CDR2 (germline): MNHEY, SVGAGI. The junction had 7 bases not matched to a gene; V was cut back by 0 bases and J by 7 bases. The CDR3 nucleotides are TGTGCCAGCAGTTACTCCGGACAGGGTCTTAGTGGCTACACCTTC. Translating gives CASSYSGQGLSGYTF.

The V gene is TRBV7-9, the J gene TRBJ2-3; D is possibly TRBD2 (6 bases). CDR3 length: 16 amino acids. Germline CDR1 reads SEHNR; CDR2 reads FQNEAQ (reference sequence). V lost 5 bases and J lost 1, with 16 bases in between. The CDR3 DNA reads TGTGCCAGCAGCCCAAGGGACTGGCTGGGCACAGATACGCAGTATTTT. Residues: CASSPRDWLGTDTQYF.

About this clone itself: The identical CDR3 is also encoded by other nucleotide sequences in the sample. The rearrangement links TRBV18 to TRBJ1-1; 7 bases are a match to TRBD1. V dropped 3 bases and J dropped 1; count of bases not matched to a gene: 5. The CDR3 has 15 residues. Looked up from germline, CDR1 is KGHSH and CDR2 is LQKENI. This CDR3 is CASSPLPGGNTEAFF. In DNA, the CDR3 is TGTGCCAGCTCACCTCTCCCAGGGGGGAACACTGAAGCTTTCTTT. Looking up the rest from reference TRBV18 and TRBJ1-1 gives the full variable domain: NAGVMQNPRHLVRRRGQEARLRCSPMKGHSHVYWYRQLPEEGLKFMVYLQKENIIDESGMPKERFSAEFPKEGPSILRIQQVVRGDSAAYFCASSPLPGGNTEAFFGQGTRLTVV.

V gene TRBV9 combines with J gene TRBJ2-1; 11 bases match TRBD2. The J segment lost 9 bases and the V segment lost 4 bases, leaving 9 bases of the junction unmatched. The V gene's germline CDR1 is SGDLS and CDR2 YYNGEE. The CDR3 is made up of 15 amino acids. The CDR3 protein is CASSLTSGSESEQFF. CDR3 DNA: TGTGCCAGCAGCCTAACTAGCGGGAGTGAATCTGAGCAGTTCTTC.

V is TRBV5-1 and J is TRBJ1-1; D gene ambiguous. Germline V lookup: CDR1 SGHRS, CDR2 YFSETQ. Trimming shortened V by 6 bases and J by 7 bases, and 16 bases separated the two germline ends. The CDR3 totals 13 residues. Here the CDR3 DNA reads TGCGCCAGCATGGGTGATCGAACGGGTGAAGCTTTCTTT. Translated: CASMGDRTGEAFF.

This clone was seen only a few times. This chain joins TRBV27 and TRBJ2-1, with TRBD1 identical over 9 bases. With 2 bases clipped from V and 3 bases from J, the junction kept 2 bases outside the gene matches. This CDR3 contains 15 residues. Per germline, CDR1 MNHEY and CDR2 SMNVEV (reference sequence). This CDR3 is CASSLPGQGYNEQFF. The CDR3 nucleotides are TGTGCCAGCAGTTTACCGGGACAGGGCTACAATGAGCAGTTCTTC.